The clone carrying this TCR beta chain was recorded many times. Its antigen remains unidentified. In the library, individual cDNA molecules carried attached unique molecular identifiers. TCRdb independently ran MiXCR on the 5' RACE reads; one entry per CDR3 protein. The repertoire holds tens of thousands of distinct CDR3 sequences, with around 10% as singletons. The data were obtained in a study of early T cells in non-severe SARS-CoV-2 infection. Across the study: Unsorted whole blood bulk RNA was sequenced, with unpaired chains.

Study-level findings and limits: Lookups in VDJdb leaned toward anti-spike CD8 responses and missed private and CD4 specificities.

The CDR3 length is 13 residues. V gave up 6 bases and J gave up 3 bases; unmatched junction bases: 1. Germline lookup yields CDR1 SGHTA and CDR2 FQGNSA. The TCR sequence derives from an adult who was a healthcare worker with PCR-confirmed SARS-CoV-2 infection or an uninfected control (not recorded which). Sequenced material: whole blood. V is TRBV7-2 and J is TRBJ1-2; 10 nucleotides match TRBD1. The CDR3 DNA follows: TGTGCCAGCAGGACAGGGGGCGACTATGGCTACACCTTC. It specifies CASRTGGDYGYTF.